This record covers a single T cell receptor beta chain. Per the original methods: Reference gene primer amplification gave nucleated cell count estimates. Only in-frame clones appear in the TCRdb table, and some are missing; sequencing was by immunoSEQ multiplex PCR. V and J calls and clone size are those listed in that table; D and trimming were worked out from the DNA. The profile covers around 200,000 clones, with around 85% appearing a single time and 9.8% taken by the ten largest. The CDR3 has 16 residues. This sample stems from a study of blood T cell repertoires in COVID-19. Turning to the study itself: The United States, Italy and Spain provided the acute and convalescent COVID-19 samples. Nucleic acid was either cDNA or gDNA, and it came from T cells, B-cell-depleted T cells, or PBMCs.

The sequence derives from an elderly woman with acute or convalescent COVID-19. The chain is built from TRBV1 and TRBJ2-7; the table names TRBD2, a call not compared with the DNA. TRBV1 is classified as a pseudogene. Source material: peripheral blood. The CDR3 DNA reads as TGCACCAGCAGCCAAGATATCGGGGAGGTAACCTACGAGCAGTACTTC. Translating it yields CTSSQDIGEVTYEQYF.